Listed here are 21 T cell receptor beta chains from one sample, sequenced in a study of cytomegalovirus exposure and HLA in healthy donors. The PCR used 60 Vbeta and 13 Jbeta primers. Here immunoSEQ multiplex PCR was the method, and the copy in TCRdb shows in-frame clones only, minus some. This sample carries fewer than 150,000 clones, 70% to 80% of them seen once, and the ten largest clones take under 4.5%. Sequenced: PBMCs. The receptors here all came from a man between 18 and 35 years old in good health and CMV-seronegative.

V usage is TRBV10-1 and J usage is TRBJ2-1; 14 positions agree with TRBD2. The CDR3 contains 16 residues. Germline V CDR1 and CDR2: WNHNN, SYGVQD (reference sequence). V lost 2 bases, J lost 7 bases, and 4 bases stayed unmatched. The CDR3, as DNA: TGCGCCAGCAGTGAGCTGGGACTAGCGGGAGTAAATGAGCAGTTCTTC. It encodes CASSELGLAGVNEQFF.

The chain joins TRBV4-1 to TRBJ2-7, with TRBD1 matching over 9 bases. Germline loops: CDR1 MGHRA, CDR2 YSYEKL. The V and J ends lost 2 bases and 3 bases, in that order; junction bases with no gene match: 8. There are 16 residues in the CDR3. The DNA for the CDR3 is TGCGCCAGCAGCCAACTTTTGGGACAGGGCTACTACGAGCAGTACTTC. Translating gives CASSQLLGQGYYEQYF.

This clone was recorded only once. V and J are TRBV11-3 and TRBJ2-1; D is unresolved. The CDR3 loop spans 13 amino acids. V lost 5 bases to trimming and J lost 5 bases, with 10 bases between them. The germline CDR1 and CDR2 sequences are SGHNT and YENEEA. The CDR3 loop is CASSHPTNNEQFF. The CDR3 DNA sequence: TGTGCCAGCAGCCACCCGACAAACAATGAGCAGTTCTTC.

CDR3 protein: CASRGIRTAYSNQPQHF. DNA of the CDR3: TGTGCCAGCAGGGGGATACGGACAGCTTATAGCAATCAGCCCCAGCATTTT. This chain joins TRBV6-4 and TRBJ1-5, with D perhaps matching TRBD1 (6 bases). Trimming removed 6 bases at V and 0 bases at J, with 18 bases between. The CDR3 consists of 17 residues. Germline V gives CDR1 MRHNA, CDR2 SNTAGT.

This clone was observed a few times. The chain joins TRBV9 to TRBJ2-1; D unclear. This CDR3 is built from 14 residues. Trimming removed 0 bases from V and 2 bases from J, with 6 bases in between. CDR1 is SGDLS, CDR2 YYNGEE, per germline. This chain's CDR3 is CASSVEETYNEQFF. The CDR3 region has the DNA TGTGCCAGCAGCGTAGAGGAGACCTACAATGAGCAGTTCTTC.

The chain joins TRBV27 to TRBJ2-7; 12 positions match TRBD1. The germline V gene encodes CDR1 MNHEY and CDR2 SMNVEV (reference sequence). The CDR3 sequence is 14 residues long. Trimming cost V 7 bases and J 4 bases; bases outside gene matches: 5. CDR3 sequence reads: CASKGDRGRYEQYF. As DNA, the CDR3 is TGTGCCAGCAAAGGGGACAGGGGGCGGTACGAGCAGTACTTC.

J is TRBJ2-5 and V is TRBV12-5, with TRBD1 matching 8 bases. CDR3 length: 15 amino acids. Trimming cost V 3 bases and J 4 bases; bases outside gene matches: 7. Germline V CDR1 and CDR2: LGHNT, FRNRAP. The CDR3: CASGLGQGGGETQYF. The DNA for the CDR3 is TGTGCTAGTGGTTTAGGACAGGGAGGAGGAGAGACCCAGTACTTC. Using reference TRBV12-5 and TRBJ2-5 for the parts outside the CDR3, the full variable domain is DARVTQTPRHKVTEMGQEVTMRCQPILGHNTVFWYRQTMMQGLELLAYFRNRAPLDDSGMPKDRFSAEMPDATLATLKIQPSEPRDSAVYFCASGLGQGGGETQYFGPGTRLLVL.

The J gene is TRBJ2-7, the V gene TRBV11-2; TRBD1 might be the D (6 bases). The length of the CDR3 is 15 residues. The V and J ends lost 5 bases and 3 bases respectively, with 17 bases between them. The germline V gene has CDR1 SGHAT and CDR2 FQNNGV. The CDR3 loop is CASSLNRVQVYEQYF. The CDR3 DNA is TGTGCCAGCAGCCTTAACAGGGTTCAGGTCTACGAGCAGTACTTC. Full variable domain (remainder filled in from reference TRBV11-2 and TRBJ2-7): EAGVAQSPRYKIIEKRQSVAFWCNPISGHATLYWYQQILGQGPKLLIQFQNNGVVDDSQLPKDRFSAERLKGVDSTLKIQPAKLEDSAVYLCASSLNRVQVYEQYFGPGTRLTVT.

Remarks on this clone: The junction does not match germline at one end; this may be a read error. The chain employs TRBV5-5 and TRBJ1-5; D call uncertain. The CDR3 spans 19 residues. CDR1 and CDR2 (germline): SGHKS, YYEKEE (reference sequence). The chain's CDR3 is CASSLVPERLGYSDQPQHF. CDR3 bases: TGTGCCAGCAGCTTGGTCCCGGAGAGGCTCGGGTATAGCGATCAGCCCCAGCATTTT.

The V call is TRBV28, the J call TRBJ1-2, with D hard to call. V was clipped by 3 bases and J by 6 bases, with 5 bases between them. Germline values: CDR1 MDHEN, CDR2 SYDVKM. The CDR3 is made up of 11 amino acids. The CDR3 loop reads CASSFLDGYTF. CDR3 nucleotide sequence: TGTGCCAGCAGTTTCCTAGATGGCTACACCTTC.

This sequence joins TRBV6-6 and TRBJ1-5; D might be TRBD1 (5 bases). Germline V gene data show CDR1 as MNHNY and CDR2 as SVGAGI (reference sequence). Trimming stripped 5 bases from V and 6 bases from J, with 11 bases between. The CDR3 is 13 amino acids. The CDR3 nucleotides read TGTGCCAGCAGTAGGGGCCACGGTCAGCCCCAGCATTTT. Translated, it gives CASSRGHGQPQHF.

This clone was seen only a few times. V is TRBV11-2 and J is TRBJ2-3; TRBD2 agrees at 9 bases. From germline, CDR1 is SGHAT and CDR2 FQNNGV. This CDR3 has 14 residues. Trimming at V came to 5 bases and at J to 4 bases, leaving 4 bases not matched to a gene. Here the CDR3 DNA reads TGTGCCAGCAGCACCCGACTAGCGGCAGATACGCAGTATTTT. Protein: CASSTRLAADTQYF.

The chain combines TRBV29-1 with TRBJ2-7; 7 positions agree with TRBD1. V gave up 1 base and J gave up 1 base; unmatched junction bases: 1. CDR3 length: 13 amino acids. The V gene's germline CDR1 is SQVTM and CDR2 ANQGSEA. The CDR3 coding sequence is TGCAGCGTTGAAGTGACAGGGTCCTACGAGCAGTACTTC. Its translation is CSVEVTGSYEQYF.

The chain is built from TRBV18 and TRBJ2-5; 12 bases align to TRBD1. This CDR3 is built from 18 residues. The ends lost 4 bases at V and 2 bases at J; junction bases unmatched: 11. The V gene's germline CDR1 is KGHSH and CDR2 LQKENI. The CDR3 sequence: CASSHRGQGAGSQETQYF. As DNA, the CDR3 is TGTGCCAGCTCACACCGGGGACAGGGGGCTGGTAGTCAAGAGACCCAGTACTTC.

The V gene is TRBV7-9, the J gene TRBJ2-7, with 9 bases lining up with TRBD1. The germline V gene has CDR1 SEHNR and CDR2 FQNEAQ (reference sequence). This CDR3 comprises 15 residues. Trimming took 3 bases from V and 2 from J; bases not matched to a gene: 5. CDR3 coding DNA: TGTGCCAGCAGCTTTACAGGGGGCCCCACCTACGAGCAGTACTTC. Protein sequence: CASSFTGGPTYEQYF.

This clone has just one count. The V gene is TRBV5-1, the J gene TRBJ1-1, with D perhaps matching TRBD1 (6 bases). The germline V and J ends were trimmed by 3 bases and 1 base, with 13 bases remaining between them. The CDR3 contains 15 residues. Germline V gives CDR1 SGHRS, CDR2 YFSETQ. Written as DNA, the CDR3 is TGCGCCAGCAGCTCGGGGGGCGGGGGGAACACTGAAGCTTTCTTT. Translating it yields CASSSGGGGNTEAFF.

This clone was counted only a few times. This chain links TRBV4-1 with TRBJ2-2; D gene unclear. Germline CDR1 is MGHRA and CDR2 is YSYEKL. The CDR3 consists of 15 residues. Trimming took 6 bases from V and 0 from J, leaving 11 bases between them. The CDR3 loop is CASSHSETNTGELFF. The CDR3 DNA is TGCGCCAGCAGTCACAGTGAGACGAACACCGGGGAGCTGTTTTTT.

This sequence joins TRBV29-1 and TRBJ1-3, with D uncertain. The CDR3 has 11 amino acids. Trimming left V 2 bases short and J 4 bases short, with 3 bases between. The germline gives CDR1 SQVTM, CDR2 ANQGSEA. The CDR3 sequence is CSVEQGNTIYF. CDR3 bases: TGCAGCGTTGAACAGGGAAACACCATATATTTT.

The rearrangement links TRBV29-1 to TRBJ1-2; D possibly corresponds to TRBD1 (6 bases). This CDR3 is built from 18 residues. CDR1 SQVTM and CDR2 ANQGSEA come from the germline V gene. V lost 7 bases, J lost 0 bases, and 27 bases lay in between. For the CDR3, the DNA is TGCAGCGCTCAGGGAAGGACGCAGGGCGGGGGGCCTAACTATGGCTACACCTTC. Protein sequence: CSAQGRTQGGGPNYGYTF. The whole variable domain, remainder taken from reference TRBV29-1 and TRBJ1-2, is SAVISQKPSRDICQRGTSLTIQCQVDSQVTMMFWYRQQPGQSLTLIATANQGSEATYESGFVIDKFPISRPNLTFSTLTVSNMSPEDSSIYLCSAQGRTQGGGPNYGYTFGSGTRLTVV.

The chain combines TRBV2 with TRBJ1-1; TRBD1 aligns across 7 bases. This CDR3 has 14 amino acids. Trimming removed 4 bases from V and 3 bases from J; junction bases left unmatched: 5. Per the germline V gene, CDR1 is SNHLY and CDR2 is FYNNEI. CDR3 nucleotides: TGTGCCAGCAGTGTGACAGGGATATACACTGAAGCTTTCTTT. This gives the protein CASSVTGIYTEAFF.

The chain employs TRBV2 and TRBJ1-6; TRBD1 is a possible D gene (6 bases). Germline V gives CDR1 SNHLY, CDR2 FYNNEI. The CDR3 length is 15 residues. V was clipped by 8 bases and J by 6 bases, with 17 bases between them. The CDR3 here is CASGLKGGINSPLHF. The CDR3 DNA is TGTGCCAGCGGACTCAAGGGGGGGATTAATTCACCCCTCCACTTT. Full variable domain (remainder filled in from reference TRBV2 and TRBJ1-6): EPEVTQTPSHQVTQMGQEVILRCVPISNHLYFYWYRQILGQKVEFLVSFYNNEISEKSEIFDDQFSVERPDGSNFTLKIRSTKLEDSAMYFCASGLKGGINSPLHFGNGTRLTVT.